The 30 T cell receptor beta chains below were found in one sample sequenced in a study of blood T cell repertoires in COVID-19 (dated by TCRdb to about 2020). Library prep was done by the immunoSEQ multiplex PCR assay. This immuneACCESS table, as held by TCRdb, lists in-frame sequences with V and J called but not all clones. Of the missing ones, under half trace to an unresolved V gene in checked studies; the others have no known cause. For this sample there are some 350,000 clones; 80% to 90% appear just once. The ten top clones hold about 6% of the sample. Material: peripheral blood. The receptors were gathered from a woman aged 45-59 years with COVID-19, enrolled during active disease.

The chain employs TRBV5-8 and TRBJ1-6; TRBD1 matches 9 bases. Germline CDR1 SGHTS, CDR2 YDEGEE. This CDR3 is 16 amino acids long. J lost 9 bases, V lost 4 bases, and 11 bases had no gene match. The CDR3 sequence: CASSPGDGQGFSPLHF. As DNA, the CDR3 is TGTGCCAGCAGCCCTGGGGACGGACAGGGGTTTTCACCCCTCCACTTT.

The gene calls are TRBV7-8 and TRBJ2-7, with a possible D match to TRBD2 (6 bases). Trimming stripped 4 bases from V and 3 bases from J, with 16 bases between. The CDR3 consists of 15 residues. Germline lookup yields CDR1 SGHVS and CDR2 FQNEAQ. CDR3 protein: CASSSTPGGLYEQYF. The CDR3 DNA is TGTGCCAGCAGCTCCACCCCCGGGGGACTCTACGAGCAGTACTTC.

The chain carries TRBV19 and TRBJ1-3, with TRBD1 as a possible D gene (5 bases). V dropped 3 bases and J dropped 4 bases, with 13 bases sitting between them. In germline, CDR1 is LNHDA, CDR2 SQIVND (reference sequence). This CDR3 spans 15 amino acids. CDR3 residues: CASSIQGLRGNTIYF. For the CDR3, the DNA is TGTGCCAGTAGTATCCAGGGTCTGCGAGGAAACACCATATATTTT.

This chain joins TRBV19 and TRBJ1-5, with a possible D match to TRBD1 (5 bases). Germline CDR1 LNHDA, CDR2 SQIVND (reference sequence). Trimming took 5 bases from V and 2 from J, leaving 13 bases between them. The CDR3 runs to 15 residues. DNA for the CDR3: TGTGCCAGTAGTTCAGGGTCCCTAGGCAATCAGCCCCAGCATTTT. Its translation: CASSSGSLGNQPQHF.

The count of this clone is one. The V and J genes are TRBV12-5 and TRBJ2-3, with 8 bases that match TRBD2. The CDR3 consists of 17 residues. The V gene end was trimmed by 2 bases and the J gene end by 5 bases; junction bases not matched to a gene: 12. Germline V gene data show CDR1 as LGHNT and CDR2 as FRNRAP. CDR3 nucleotides: TGTGCTAGTGGTTTGTTCCCCCGGACTAGCAACGGAGATACGCAGTATTTT. This encodes CASGLFPRTSNGDTQYF.

The rearrangement uses TRBV10-3 and TRBJ1-1; 9 bases fit TRBD1. The trim removed 6 bases at V and 4 bases at J, leaving 6 bases unmatched. The CDR3 spans 14 residues. The germline CDR1 and CDR2 sequences are ENHRY and SYGVKD. CDR3 loop: CAIRRTGVGTEAFF. In nucleotides, the CDR3 is TGTGCCATCAGGCGGACAGGGGTAGGCACTGAAGCTTTCTTT.

This clone appeared a few times. The CDR3 protein is CASSLQGFADQPQHF. The CDR3 bases are TGTGCCAGTAGTCTCCAGGGTTTTGCGGATCAGCCCCAGCATTTT. The chain is built from TRBV19 and TRBJ1-5, with TRBD1 as a possible D gene (5 bases). Germline V gene sequence: CDR1 LNHDA, CDR2 SQIVND (reference sequence). Trimming removed 5 bases from V and 5 bases from J, with 16 bases in between. The CDR3 sequence is 15 residues long.

The CDR3 bases are TGCGCCAGCAGCTTGATAGCGGGAGGATCCTACGAGCAGTACTTC. Encoded protein: CASSLIAGGSYEQYF. This chain joins TRBV5-1 and TRBJ2-7, with 10 bases matching TRBD2. V lost 1 base to trimming and J lost 1 base; unmatched junction nucleotides: 2. Germline V gene data show CDR1 as SGHRS and CDR2 as YFSETQ. This CDR3 region has 15 residues.

This chain connects TRBV6-6 to TRBJ2-1; 11 bases match TRBD2. Per germline, CDR1 MNHNY and CDR2 SVGAGI (reference sequence). There are 21 residues in the CDR3. J gave up 5 bases and V 6 bases, and 24 bases lay outside the gene matches. The CDR3 loop is CASSSRRLAGSHRNLDNEQFF. Here the CDR3 DNA reads TGTGCCAGCAGCTCGCGTAGACTAGCGGGAAGCCACCGGAACTTGGACAATGAGCAGTTCTTC.

V is TRBV12-3 or TRBV12-4 and J is TRBJ2-7; D might be TRBD2 (5 bases). This CDR3 contains 13 residues. Trimming pared 3 bases from V and 7 bases from J, leaving 13 bases between. Here the CDR3 reads CASSFPSVAEQYF. Here the CDR3 DNA reads TGTGCCAGCAGTTTCCCCTCGGTAGCGGAGCAGTACTTC.

V is TRBV6-5 and J is TRBJ1-6; TRBD1 might be the D (6 bases). The germline CDR1 and CDR2 sequences are MNHEY and SVGAGI. CDR3 length equals 15 residues. The V end was cut by 2 bases, the J end by 9 bases, with 14 bases between. CDR3 in amino acids: CASSYTGHHLSPLHF. CDR3 nucleotides: TGTGCCAGCAGTTACACGGGACATCACCTTTCACCCCTCCACTTT.

The chain carries TRBV4-1 and TRBJ1-2; D possibly corresponds to TRBD1 (6 bases). This CDR3 comprises 14 residues. Germline V gene lookup returns CDR1 MGHRA and CDR2 YSYEKL. V lost 5 bases and J lost 2, with 12 bases in between. The CDR3 DNA is TGCGCCAGCAGCTGGGCAGGGGAGAACTATGGCTACACCTTC. Its translation: CASSWAGENYGYTF.

This rearrangement joins TRBV11-2 to TRBJ2-7; TRBD2 is a possible D gene (5 bases). Germline V CDR1 and CDR2: SGHAT, FQNNGV. The CDR3 has 16 residues. V lost 4 bases to trimming and J lost 3 bases, with 19 bases between them. The CDR3 coding sequence is TGTGCCAGCAGCTCCGCCCGGGGATTAGCCCTCTACGAGCAGTACTTC. It translates to CASSSARGLALYEQYF. Full variable domain (remainder filled in from reference TRBV11-2 and TRBJ2-7): EAGVAQSPRYKIIEKRQSVAFWCNPISGHATLYWYQQILGQGPKLLIQFQNNGVVDDSQLPKDRFSAERLKGVDSTLKIQPAKLEDSAVYLCASSSARGLALYEQYFGPGTRLTVT.

This chain uses TRBV24-1 with TRBJ2-1; 7 nucleotides match TRBD1. Germline trimming cut 3 bases from V and 9 bases from J; bases unmatched to any gene: 1. Looked up from germline, CDR1 is KGHDR and CDR2 is SFDVKD. The CDR3 loop spans 12 amino acids. CDR3 sequence (DNA): TGTGCCACCAGTGATCACAGGGGTGAGCAGTTCTTC. Translating gives CATSDHRGEQFF.

The chain links TRBV11-2 to TRBJ1-2, with D unclear. The CDR3 extends over 13 amino acids. Trimming removed 1 base from V and 1 base from J, with 4 bases in between. Germline V gene sequence: CDR1 SGHAT, CDR2 FQNNGV. The CDR3 DNA is TGTGCCAGCAGCTTAGGTAGTAACTATGGCTACACCTTC. This codes for CASSLGSNYGYTF.

The rearrangement links TRBV30 to TRBJ1-1; possible D gene TRBD1, 5 bases. CDR1 is GTSNPN and CDR2 is SVGIG in the germline V gene (reference sequence). The ends were cut back, 4 bases at V and 0 bases at J, with 12 bases in the middle. The CDR3 runs to 14 residues. The CDR3 here is CAWTDHRLNTEAFF. The CDR3 DNA follows: TGTGCCTGGACCGACCACAGGTTGAACACTGAAGCTTTCTTT.

The chain carries TRBV5-1 and TRBJ2-7; TRBD2 might be the D (5 bases). V was cut by 3 bases and J by 2 bases, with 12 bases left in between. CDR1 SGHRS and CDR2 YFSETQ come from the germline V gene. The length of the CDR3 is 14 residues. The CDR3: CASSSSSGTYEQYF. CDR3 DNA sequence: TGCGCCAGCAGCTCCAGCTCCGGGACCTACGAGCAGTACTTC.

This clone was seen only once. The genes are TRBV4-2 and TRBJ2-7, with D possibly matching TRBD1 (6 bases). V was shortened by 5 bases and J by 7 bases, with 9 bases between the two germline ends. This CDR3 is built from 11 residues. The germline V gene has CDR1 LGHNA and CDR2 YNFKEQ. For the CDR3, the DNA is TGTGCCAGCAGCGTACAGGGAGAGCAGTACTTC. It yields the protein CASSVQGEQYF.

This clone was recorded once. The J gene is TRBJ1-4, the V gene TRBV6-6; D possibly corresponds to TRBD1 (5 bases). The CDR3 contains 14 residues. Germline V gene sequence: CDR1 MNHNY, CDR2 SVGAGI (reference sequence). V lost 5 bases and J lost 5, with 12 bases in between. Here the CDR3 DNA reads TGTGCCAGCAGTGCCGACAGAAGAAATGAAAAACTGTTTTTT. It translates to CASSADRRNEKLFF.

The V and J genes are TRBV6-6 and TRBJ1-5; the match to TRBD1 covers 11 bases. Germline CDR1 reads MNHNY; CDR2 reads SVGAGI (reference sequence). The CDR3 runs 17 residues. The V segment lost 5 bases and the J segment 4 bases; nucleotides outside the gene matches: 10. CDR3 nucleotides: TGTGCCAGCAGTCCGCGGGGGACAGGGGGATCAAATCAGCCCCAGCATTTT. Its protein product is CASSPRGTGGSNQPQHF.

V is TRBV6-1 and J is TRBJ2-5; 7 nucleotides match TRBD2. CDR1 is MNHNS and CDR2 is SASEGT in the germline V gene. This CDR3 is 15 amino acids long. The V and J ends lost 3 bases and 2 bases, in that order; junction bases with no gene match: 6. The CDR3 region has the DNA TGTGCCAGCAGTGACCAAACGGGACTACAAGAGACCCAGTACTTC. Its protein is CASSDQTGLQETQYF.

This chain uses TRBV2 with TRBJ1-4; D is perhaps TRBD1 (5 bases). With 4 bases removed from V and 5 bases from J, the gap between germline ends came to 14 bases. The CDR3 is 15 residues long. CDR1 and CDR2 from the germline V gene are SNHLY and FYNNEI. For the CDR3, the DNA is TGTGCCAGCAGTGGTGGTACAGGCCAGAATGAAAAACTGTTTTTT. Protein product: CASSGGTGQNEKLFF.

V is TRBV30 and J is TRBJ2-7; 11 positions match TRBD2. Germline V gene sequence: CDR1 GTSNPN, CDR2 SVGIG (reference sequence). CDR3 length equals 13 residues. In DNA form, the CDR3 reads TGTGCTGGCAGACTAGCGGGATCCTACGAGCAGTACTTC. Its protein is CAGRLAGSYEQYF.

The chain carries TRBV11-2 and TRBJ1-2; tentative D call: TRBD1 (5 bases). The CDR3 contains 14 residues. Germline V gene data show CDR1 as SGHAT and CDR2 as FQNNGV. V was cut by 4 bases and J by 4 bases, with 13 bases left in between. CDR3: CASSSTGLSYGYTF. The CDR3, as DNA: TGTGCCAGCAGCTCCACAGGTCTATCCTATGGCTACACCTTC.

This clone appeared a few times. The rearrangement uses TRBV27 and TRBJ2-1; possibly TRBD1 for D (5 bases). This CDR3 is 13 amino acids long. Germline lookup yields CDR1 MNHEY and CDR2 SMNVEV (reference sequence). Trimming took off 2 bases at V and 5 bases at J, with 7 bases between the two ends. CDR3 sequence reads: CASSLQGNNEQFF. The CDR3 DNA is TGTGCCAGCAGTTTACAGGGCAACAATGAGCAGTTCTTC.

This chain links TRBV6-1 with TRBJ1-1, with D possibly matching TRBD1 (5 bases). V was shortened by 1 base and J by 5 bases, with 23 bases between the two germline ends. The CDR3 length is 18 residues. Germline assignment: CDR1 MNHNS and CDR2 SASEGT. The CDR3 spells CASSEDLRQGGVWTEAFF. DNA for the CDR3: TGTGCCAGCAGTGAAGACCTTCGGCAGGGTGGTGTTTGGACTGAAGCTTTCTTT.

The chain links TRBV11-2 to TRBJ1-3, with 7 bases fitting TRBD1. This CDR3 has 15 amino acids. V lost 3 bases, J lost 2 bases, and 4 bases stayed unmatched. From germline, CDR1 is SGHAT and CDR2 FQNNGV. For the CDR3, the DNA is TGTGCCAGCAGCTTGTCCCAGGGGGCTGGAAACACCATATATTTT. The encoded protein is CASSLSQGAGNTIYF.

The rearrangement links TRBV2 to TRBJ2-7; 8 bases align to TRBD2. CDR1 SNHLY and CDR2 FYNNEI come from the germline V gene. This CDR3 has 16 amino acids. V lost 4 bases, J lost 4 bases, and 12 bases stayed unmatched. The CDR3 DNA follows: TGTGCCAGCAGTGTAGCTTCGGGAGGGGGACCGTACGAGCAGTACTTC. Translation: CASSVASGGGPYEQYF. The full variable domain, with the rest looked up from reference TRBV2 and TRBJ2-7, is EPEVTQTPSHQVTQMGQEVILRCVPISNHLYFYWYRQILGQKVEFLVSFYNNEISEKSEIFDDQFSVERPDGSNFTLKIRSTKLEDSAMYFCASSVASGGGPYEQYFGPGTRLTVT.

This clone appeared once. This chain connects TRBV7-6 to TRBJ1-1, with 9 bases aligning to TRBD1. The CDR3 extends over 15 amino acids. V shed 4 bases, J shed 4 bases, and the junction held 7 bases outside the gene matches. Germline V CDR1 and CDR2: SGHVS, FNYEAQ. The chain's CDR3 is CASSSSPGQGTEAFF. CDR3 sequence (DNA): TGTGCCAGCAGCTCCTCCCCGGGACAGGGCACTGAAGCTTTCTTT.

V usage is TRBV19 and J usage is TRBJ1-2; tentative D call: TRBD1 (6 bases). CDR1 and CDR2 from the germline V gene are LNHDA and SQIVND (reference sequence). This CDR3 comprises 15 residues. Between the trimmed V and J ends, which lost 4 bases and 6 bases, there was a span of 18 bases. Written as DNA, the CDR3 is TGTGCCAGTAGTAGAACTACAGGGAACAGTGATGGCTACACCTTC. Translated: CASSRTTGNSDGYTF.